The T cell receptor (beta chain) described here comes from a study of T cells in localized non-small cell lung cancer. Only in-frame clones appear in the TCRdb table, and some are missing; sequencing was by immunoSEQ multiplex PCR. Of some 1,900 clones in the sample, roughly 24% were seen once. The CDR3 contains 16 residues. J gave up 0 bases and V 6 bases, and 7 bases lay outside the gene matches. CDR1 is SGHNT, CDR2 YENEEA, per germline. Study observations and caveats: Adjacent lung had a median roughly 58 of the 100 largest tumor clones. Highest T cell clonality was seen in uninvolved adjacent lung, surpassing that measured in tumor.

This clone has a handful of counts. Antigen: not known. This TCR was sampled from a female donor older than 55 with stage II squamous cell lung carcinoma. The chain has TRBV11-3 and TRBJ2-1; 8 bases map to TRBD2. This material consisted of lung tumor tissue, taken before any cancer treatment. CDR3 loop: CASRNPSGSSYNEQFF. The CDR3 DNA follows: TGTGCCAGCAGAAACCCGAGCGGGAGCTCCTACAATGAGCAGTTCTTC.